The clone carrying this TCR beta chain showed up many times. The target antigen is unknown. The data stem from a study of early T cells in non-severe SARS-CoV-2 infection. Study background: Investigators sequenced bulk RNA drawn from unsorted whole blood, and chains remained unpaired.

Unique molecular identifiers were affixed to single, distinct cDNA molecules. MiXCR was run by TCRdb on the 5' RACE reads, yielding one entry per CDR3 protein. The repertoire holds approximately 97,000 distinct CDR3 sequences, with approximately 10% as singletons. General study results and limits: Matches to VDJdb favored anti-spike CD8 responses and missed private and CD4 specificities.

CDR3 length equals 16 residues. The V end was cut by 4 bases, the J end by 3 bases, with 13 bases between. Germline V gene lookup returns CDR1 SGHDN and CDR2 FVKESK. Sequencing used whole blood, obtained at baseline. J is TRBJ1-6 and V is TRBV14, with D perhaps TRBD1 (6 bases). This receptor was identified in an adult who was a healthcare worker with PCR-confirmed SARS-CoV-2 infection or an uninfected control (not recorded which). The CDR3 region is CASSLAGAFYNSPLHF. CDR3 coding DNA: TGTGCCAGCAGCCTTGCAGGGGCCTTCTATAATTCACCCCTCCACTTT.